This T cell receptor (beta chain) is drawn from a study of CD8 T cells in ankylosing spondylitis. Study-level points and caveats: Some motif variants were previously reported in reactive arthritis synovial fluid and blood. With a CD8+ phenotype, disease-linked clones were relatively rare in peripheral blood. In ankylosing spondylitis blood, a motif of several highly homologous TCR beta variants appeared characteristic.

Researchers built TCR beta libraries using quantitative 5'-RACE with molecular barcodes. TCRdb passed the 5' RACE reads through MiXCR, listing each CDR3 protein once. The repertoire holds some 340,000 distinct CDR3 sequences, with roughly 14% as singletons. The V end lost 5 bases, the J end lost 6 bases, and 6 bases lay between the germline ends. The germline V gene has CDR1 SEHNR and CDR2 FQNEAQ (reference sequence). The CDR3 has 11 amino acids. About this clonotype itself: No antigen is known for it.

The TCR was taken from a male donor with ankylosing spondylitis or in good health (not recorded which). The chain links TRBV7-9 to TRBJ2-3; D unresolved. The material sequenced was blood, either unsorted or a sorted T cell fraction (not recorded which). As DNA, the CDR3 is TGTGCCAGCAGCACTCTGGATACGCAGTATTTT. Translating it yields CASSTLDTQYF.